Below, one T cell receptor beta chain is given with its context. What antigen it recognizes has not been identified. Nothing much larger sits one base from this clone, and base qualities are not available. This specimen belongs to a study of blood T cell repertoires in COVID-19 (dated by TCRdb to 2018 to 2020). Regarding the complete study: The collaborator samples originated in the United States, Italy and Spain and spanned the acute and convalescent phases of COVID-19. Where available, HLA class I and class II types were obtained from metadata supplied by the sample provider rather than from assay-based typing. The prospective study material was composed of cDNA or gDNA derived from T cells, B-cell-depleted T cells, or PBMCs. The samples were drawn from the first 160 participants of the ongoing ImmuneRACE study and from 1,254 subjects provided by 6 global collaborators. The dataset comprised deeply sampled blood TCRbeta repertoires from subjects exposed to, actively infected with, or recovered from COVID-19. A freely available public database, intended as a resource for researchers studying the immune response to SARS-CoV-2, is where the repertoires were released. Nearly every sample came with metadata listing a de-identified subject ID, COVID-19 status, age in years and sex. What the authors observed across the whole study: Clinical and demographic metadata were provided uncurated, with the amount varying by source and participant.

Including the terminal cysteine and phenylalanine, the CDR3 comprises 16 residues. Only the CDR3 part of the read is kept: 48 bases, read in frame from the first base. The germline V and J ends show losses of 6 bases and 6 bases respectively, and no gene match explains 12 bases of the junction. CDR1 WNHNN and CDR2 SYGVQD are derived from the germline V gene (reference sequence). The immunoSEQ Assay, a bias-controlled multiplex PCR, was used to amplify TCRbeta CDR3 regions from genomic DNA. On the study's bioinformatics: The number of nucleated cells in each sample was estimated from the amplification of reference gene primers within the assay. To quantify the absolute abundance of each unique TCRbeta CDR3 rearrangement, sequence reads were collapsed and filtered. For each sample, productive Simpson clonality was calculated as the square root of Simpson's diversity index across productive rearrangements. Held by TCRdb, this immuneACCESS table contains in-frame sequences only and omits some clones. Under half of the omission traces to an unresolved V gene where checked; the cause of the rest is unknown. The V and J calls and clone size are taken from that table; D and trimming were inferred from the DNA. This sample lists about 76,000 clones; roughly four fifths were detected once. The ten largest clonotypes hold under 35% of the sample.

Collaborating institutions collected whole blood in K2EDTA tubes following their own protocols. For TCRbeta analysis, collaborators shipped samples as frozen whole blood, isolated PBMCs, or DNA extracted from either of those sample types. Sequencing was performed on peripheral blood. Recombination joined TRBV10-1 with TRBJ2-1; the junction holds 9 bases that match TRBD2. This sequence was found in a human donor in a cohort sampled during active COVID-19. The CDR3 here reads CASSSRVAGAGNEQFF. The nucleotides are TGCGCCAGCAGCTCCCGGGTAGCGGGGGCCGGCAATGAGCAGTTCTTC.